This T cell receptor beta chain was profiled in a study of T cells in narcolepsy. Study overall: Donors had narcolepsy type 1 or type 2, or were healthy controls.

On this clone itself: Its specificity is not known.

Using immunoSEQ multiplex PCR, the repertoire was profiled, and TCRdb retains in-frame clones only, with some absent. The data show 30,000 to 35,000 clones, roughly four fifths seen once. Whole-study results and caveats: Reportedly, autoreactive clonotypes were serially detected in patients' blood but not controls'. Comparing one patient's CSF and blood CD4+ clonotypes highlighted HCRT- and TRIB2-specific autoreactive clonotypes.

The clonotype comes from a human donor with narcolepsy. The sequenced sample consisted of CD45RA- memory CD4+ T cells from PBMCs.

CDR3 nucleotides: TGCGCCAGCAGCCATCCCACCGGCTCCTACAATGAGCAGTTCTTC. Encoded protein: CASSHPTGSYNEQFF. This chain uses TRBV5-1 with TRBJ2-1; D gene uncertain. CDR3 length: 15 amino acids. The germline V and J ends were trimmed by 4 bases and 0 bases, with 11 bases remaining between them. The germline CDR1 and CDR2 sequences are SGHRS and YFSETQ.